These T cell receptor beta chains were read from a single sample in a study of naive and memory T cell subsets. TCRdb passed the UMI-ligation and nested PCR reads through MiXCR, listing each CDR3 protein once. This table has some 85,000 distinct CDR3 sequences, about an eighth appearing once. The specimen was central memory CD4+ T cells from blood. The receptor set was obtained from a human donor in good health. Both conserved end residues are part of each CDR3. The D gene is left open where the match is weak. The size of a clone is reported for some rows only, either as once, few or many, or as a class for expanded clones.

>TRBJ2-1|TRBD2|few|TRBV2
TGTGCCAGCACCAGAGGGGCCGGGACTAGCGCCAGGAGCTCCTACAATGAGCAGTTCTTC
CASTRGAGTSARSSYNEQFF
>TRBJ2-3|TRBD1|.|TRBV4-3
TGCGCCAGCAGCCAAGATCTCTCACGGGGACAGGGGTGGAAGGCAGATACGCAGTATTTT
CASSQDLSRGQGWKADTQYF
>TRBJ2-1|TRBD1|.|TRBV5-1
TGCGCCAGCAGCCCAATGGGACAGACCTACAATGAGCAGTTCTTC
CASSPMGQTYNEQFF
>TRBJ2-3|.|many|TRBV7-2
TGTGCCAGCAGCTTGACCGACTACGGCGCAGATACGCAGTATTTT
CASSLTDYGADTQYF
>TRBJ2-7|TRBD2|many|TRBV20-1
TGCAGTGCTACTCCCAATACCGGACTAGCGGGAGGGCCACACGAGCAGTACTTC
CSATPNTGLAGGPHEQYF
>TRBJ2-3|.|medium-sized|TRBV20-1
TGCAGTGCTGCTCTCCGTGCGGGACGTGATACGCAGTATTTT
CSAALRAGRDTQYF
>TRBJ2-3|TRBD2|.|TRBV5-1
TGCGCCAGCAGCGACGGGACTAGCGGAGCCACAGATACGCAGTATTTT
CASSDGTSGATDTQYF
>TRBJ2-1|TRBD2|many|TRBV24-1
TGTGCCACCAGTGACAGCGGGACTAGCAGATACAATGAGCAGTTCTTC
CATSDSGTSRYNEQFF
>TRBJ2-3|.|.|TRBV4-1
TGCGCCAGCAGCCAAGCCTTTTACCGGGGGGCGGAATTGGATACGCAGTATTTT
CASSQAFYRGAELDTQYF
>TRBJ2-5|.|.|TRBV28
TGTGCCAGCAGTTCTGGGAGCAAACGGGGTGAGACCCAGTACTTC
CASSSGSKRGETQYF
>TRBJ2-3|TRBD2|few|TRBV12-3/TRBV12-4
TGTGCCAGCAGACCCGGGACTAGCGGGAGCTATACGCAGTATTTT
CASRPGTSGSYTQYF
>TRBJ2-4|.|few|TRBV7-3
TGTGCCAGCAGCCCGGGCCTACCAAACATTCAGTACTTC
CASSPGLPNIQYF
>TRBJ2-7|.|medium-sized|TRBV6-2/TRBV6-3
TGTGCCAGCACCGACACCTACGAGCAGTACTTC
CASTDTYEQYF
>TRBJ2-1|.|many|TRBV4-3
TGCGCCAGCAGCCAGGCTGGCCAGCGTGGACGCAATGAGCAGTTCTTC
CASSQAGQRGRNEQFF
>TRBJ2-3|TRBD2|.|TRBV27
TGTGCCAGCAGGCGTGCGGGTAGCGGGAGTACAGATACGCAGTATTTT
CASRRAGSGSTDTQYF
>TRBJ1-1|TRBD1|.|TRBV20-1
TGCAGTGCTAGTTTGGGACAGTGGAACACTGAAGCTTTCTTT
CSASLGQWNTEAFF
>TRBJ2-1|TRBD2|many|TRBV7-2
TGTGCCAGCAGCTTAGTTCCTAGCGGGACCTCCTACAATGAGCAGTTCTTC
CASSLVPSGTSYNEQFF
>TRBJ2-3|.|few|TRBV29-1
TGCAGCGTTTACGGGGGAAGCACAGATACGCAGTATTTT
CSVYGGSTDTQYF
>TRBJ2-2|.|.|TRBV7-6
TGTGCCAGCAGCTTAGCGCTTGGCAGGTGCGACACCGGGGAGCTGTTTTTT
CASSLALGRCDTGELFF
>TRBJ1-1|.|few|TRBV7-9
TGTGCCAGCAGCTTCTGGGGGGCGGACACTGAAGCTTTCTTT
CASSFWGADTEAFF
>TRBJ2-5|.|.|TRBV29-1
TGCAGCGTTGGACAGTTACAAGAGACCCAGTACTTC
CSVGQLQETQYF
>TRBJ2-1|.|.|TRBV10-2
TGCGCCAGCCCCCCGTCGGATGCAGGATACAATGAGCAGTTCTTC
CASPPSDAGYNEQFF
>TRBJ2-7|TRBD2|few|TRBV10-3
TGTGCCATCAGTGAAGGAGCGGGAGGGTACGAGCAGTACTTC
CAISEGAGGYEQYF
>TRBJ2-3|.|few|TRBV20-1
TGCAGTGCTAGAGGGGACGGATTGACAGATACGCAGTATTTT
CSARGDGLTDTQYF
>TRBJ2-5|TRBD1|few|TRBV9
TGTGCCAGCAGCGGCCAAGGGGGCGGAGAGACCCAGTACTTC
CASSGQGGGETQYF
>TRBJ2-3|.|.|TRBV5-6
TGTGCCAGCAGCTCGACAGCGGACCCTAGCACAGATACGCAGTATTTT
CASSSTADPSTDTQYF
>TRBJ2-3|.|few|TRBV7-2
TGTGCCAGCAGCCTAATTACTACCTCGGGGGATACGCAGTATTTT
CASSLITTSGDTQYF
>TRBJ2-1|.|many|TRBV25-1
TGTGCCAGCAGGAAGGGGGGCTACAATGAGCAGTTCTTC
CASRKGGYNEQFF
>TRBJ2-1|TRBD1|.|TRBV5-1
TGCGCCAGCAGCTCTCCAGGGGGAGACTCCTACAATGAGCAGTTCTTC
CASSSPGGDSYNEQFF
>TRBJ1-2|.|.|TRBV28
TGTGCCAGCAGTTCCGCCGACAGTAACTATGGCTACACCTTC
CASSSADSNYGYTF
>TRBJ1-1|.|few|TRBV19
TGTGCCAGTAGTATAGGTGGGGGCGCCGACACTGAAGCTTTCTTT
CASSIGGGADTEAFF
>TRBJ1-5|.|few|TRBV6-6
TGTGCCAGCAGTGGGAGGGATGGTCAGCCCCAGCATTTT
CASSGRDGQPQHF
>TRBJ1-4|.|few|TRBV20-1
TGCAGTGCTCCACCGGAGCCAGCCGGGGAAAAACTGTTTTTT
CSAPPEPAGEKLFF
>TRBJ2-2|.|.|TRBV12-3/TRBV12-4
TGTGCCAGCACCCCTGCGGACACCGGGGAGCTGTTTTTT
CASTPADTGELFF
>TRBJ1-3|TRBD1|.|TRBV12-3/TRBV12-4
TGTGCCAGCAGTTCGGGACAGGGAAACGGAAACACCATATATTTT
CASSSGQGNGNTIYF
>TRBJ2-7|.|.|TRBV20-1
TGCAGTGCTATAGATCCGGGACCCAGCGCCGAGCAGTACTTC
CSAIDPGPSAEQYF
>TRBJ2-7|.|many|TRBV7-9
TGTGCCAGCAGCGCTGGGAGGACCGAGCAGTACTTC
CASSAGRTEQYF
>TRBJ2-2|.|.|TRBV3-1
TGTGCCAGCAGCCAAGAGATCCGGGAGCTGTTTTTT
CASSQEIRELFF
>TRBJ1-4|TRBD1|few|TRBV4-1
TGCGCCAGCAGCCAAGAGGACAGGGGCGAAAAACTGTTTTTT
CASSQEDRGEKLFF
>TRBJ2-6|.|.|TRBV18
TGTGCCAGCTCACAGGGGGTCTTCTCTGGGGCCAACGTCCTGACTTTC
CASSQGVFSGANVLTF
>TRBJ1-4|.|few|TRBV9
TGTGCCAGCAGCCAAGGACTAAATGAAAAACTGTTTTTT
CASSQGLNEKLFF
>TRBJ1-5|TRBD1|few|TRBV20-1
TGCAGTGCTAGAGATCGGCGGACAGGGTCGGGAGCTAGCAATCAGCCCCAGCATTTT
CSARDRRTGSGASNQPQHF
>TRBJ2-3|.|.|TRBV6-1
TGTGCCAGCATTACCGGGCAGTCAAGGCTAACGCAGTATTTT
CASITGQSRLTQYF
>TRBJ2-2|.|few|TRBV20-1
TGCAGTGCTAACTATGGGGCGAACACCGGGGAGCTGTTTTTT
CSANYGANTGELFF
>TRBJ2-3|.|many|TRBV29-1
TGCAGCGTGAAAGGAGGGGGTGGTATCGCAGATACGCAGTATTTT
CSVKGGGGIADTQYF
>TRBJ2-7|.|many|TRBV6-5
TGTGCCAGCAGTTACGTGGGTCGTTCTAACTCCGAGCAGTACTTC
CASSYVGRSNSEQYF
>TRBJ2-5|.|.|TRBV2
TGTGCCAGCAGTAGGCCGGCTCGCCAAGAGACCCAGTACTTC
CASSRPARQETQYF
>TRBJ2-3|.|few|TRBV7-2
TGTGCCAGCACGACGTCCGGAACGCAGTATTTT
CASTTSGTQYF
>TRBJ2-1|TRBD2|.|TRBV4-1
TGCGCCAGCAGCCAAGTTCACGGGACTAGCGGGAGTAATGAGCAGTTCTTC
CASSQVHGTSGSNEQFF